This passage covers 12 T cell receptor beta chains from one sample sequenced in a study of blood T cell repertoires in COVID-19. This table comes from immunoSEQ multiplex PCR, and its TCRdb copy is limited to in-frame clones, with some not included. This sample has about 240,000 clones; approximately 90% occur once, and the top ten carry approximately 2.8%. The sequencing sample was made of PBMCs or T cells enriched from blood (not recorded which). The receptors come from a woman between 25 and 40 years old with acute COVID-19.

The rearrangement joins TRBV20-1 to TRBJ1-2; no definite D call. There are 11 residues in the CDR3. V lost 7 bases and J 8 bases, leaving 14 bases between the germline ends. Germline CDR1 and CDR2: DFQATT and SNEGSKA (reference sequence). CDR3 sequence reads: CSVLLGGGYTF. The CDR3, as DNA: TGCAGTGTGCTTCTGGGAGGAGGCTACACCTTC.

The V call is TRBV3-1 (or the pseudogene TRBV3-2), the J call TRBJ2-4, with 9 bases identical to TRBD2. Germline CDR1 reads LGHDT; CDR2 reads YNNKEL (reference sequence). The CDR3 has 18 residues. With 0 bases clipped from V and 2 bases from J, the junction kept 8 bases outside the gene matches. The CDR3 DNA reads as TGTGCCAGCAGCCAAGATAGCAGCGGGGGGCGCTCCAAAAACATTCAGTACTTC. This codes for CASSQDSSGGRSKNIQYF.

J is TRBJ1-1 and V is TRBV12-5; possible D gene TRBD1, 6 bases. The CDR3 consists of 16 residues. Looked up from germline, CDR1 is LGHNT and CDR2 is FRNRAP. Trimming removed 2 bases from V and 1 base from J, with 14 bases in between. CDR3 residues: CASGLSRTASNTEAFF. The CDR3, as DNA: TGTGCTAGTGGTTTGTCTAGGACAGCGTCGAACACTGAAGCTTTCTTT.

On this clone: One end of the junction is discordant with germline, which a read error may explain. The genes are TRBV7-7 and TRBJ2-3; no clear D. Looked up from germline, CDR1 is SSHAT and CDR2 is FNYEAQ (reference sequence). CDR3 size: 13 residues. The DNA for the CDR3 is TGTGCTAGCAGCTCCCGACCAGGAGATACGCAGTATTTT. It yields the protein CASSSRPGDTQYF.

This rearrangement joins TRBV21-1 to TRBJ1-4; no check of the table's D call, TRBD1, against the DNA was made. TRBV21-1 is a known pseudogene. This CDR3 is built from 17 residues. The DNA for the CDR3 is TGTGCCAGCAGCCCGCGACCCACAGGGTCAACTAATGAAAAACTGTTTTTT. Its protein product is CASSPRPTGSTNEKLFF.

About this clone: The sample carries other DNA sequences with the same CDR3. The CDR3 loop is CASSQGTGNYGYTF. The CDR3 bases are TGCGCCAGCAGCCAGGGGACAGGGAACTATGGCTACACCTTC. The gene calls are TRBV4-1 and TRBJ1-2; 9 nucleotides align to TRBD1. Germline V lookup: CDR1 MGHRA, CDR2 YSYEKL. Trimming took 3 bases from V and 2 from J; bases not matched to a gene: 1. CDR3 length equals 14 residues.

This chain's CDR3 is CASSTLDRSAARLFF. As DNA, the CDR3 is TGTGCCAGTAGTACCCTGGACAGGTCCGCGGCGAGACTGTTTTTT. This chain links TRBV19 with TRBJ1-4, with 7 nucleotides matching TRBD1. Germline-derived CDR1 and CDR2 are LNHDA and SQIVND (reference sequence). CDR3 length: 15 amino acids. V lost 4 bases and J lost 13; bases outside the gene matches: 15.

This chain connects TRBV19 to TRBJ2-1; 12 nucleotides line up with TRBD2. CDR1 and CDR2 from the germline V gene are LNHDA and SQIVND (reference sequence). This CDR3 has 16 amino acids. The V gene end was trimmed by 5 bases and the J gene end by 6 bases; junction bases not matched to a gene: 8. In DNA form, the CDR3 reads TGTGCCAGTAGTTTACTAGCGGGGGGTGAGGTCAATGAGCAGTTCTTC. Its translation is CASSLLAGGEVNEQFF.

The chain links TRBV10-3 to TRBJ2-2; a possible D gene is TRBD1 (6 bases). V dropped 2 bases and J dropped 2 bases, with 15 bases sitting between them. Germline CDR1 reads ENHRY; CDR2 reads SYGVKD. The CDR3 is 17 amino acids. CDR3 sequence reads: CAISEPDRPRNTGELFF. The CDR3 DNA is TGTGCCATCAGTGAGCCGGACAGACCAAGAAACACCGGGGAGCTGTTTTTT.

The sample holds one count of this clone. This chain connects TRBV2 to TRBJ1-1, with no clear D. This CDR3 is 16 amino acids long. The V and J ends lost 2 bases and 0 bases respectively, with 13 bases between them. Per the germline V gene, CDR1 is SNHLY and CDR2 is FYNNEI. CDR3 residues: CASSESHVAMNTEAFF. The DNA of the CDR3 is TGTGCCAGCAGTGAAAGCCACGTAGCCATGAACACTGAAGCTTTCTTT.

V gene TRBV6-5 combines with J gene TRBJ1-2, with D perhaps matching TRBD1 (6 bases). Germline V gene lookup returns CDR1 MNHEY and CDR2 SVGAGI. V dropped 6 bases and J dropped 4 bases, with 12 bases sitting between them. The CDR3 contains 13 residues. This chain's CDR3 is CASRPGQSYGYTF. CDR3 sequence (DNA): TGTGCCAGCAGACCTGGACAGTCCTATGGCTACACCTTC.

This chain uses TRBV19 with TRBJ1-1; maybe TRBD1 (6 bases). The CDR3 length is 14 residues. V lost 10 bases and J lost 3, with 18 bases in between. Germline assignment: CDR1 LNHDA and CDR2 SQIVND (reference sequence). CDR3 amino acids: CATKGGIGYTEAFF. The DNA of the CDR3 is TGTGCCACAAAGGGGGGGATCGGGTACACTGAAGCTTTCTTT.